This section outlines one TCR beta chain sequence together with its context. Clones were read by immunoSEQ multiplex PCR, and TCRdb kept only the in-frame ones, dropping some. The sample holds 180,000 or so clones, roughly 82% seen once. Germline V gene lookup returns CDR1 SGDLS and CDR2 YYNGEE. V was cut by 4 bases and J by 0 bases, with 14 bases left in between. The CDR3 totals 16 residues. The participants were between about 18 and 90 years old and came from some 25 US areas. The sample comes from a study of blood T cell repertoires in COVID-19. Source material: PBMCs or T cells enriched from blood (not recorded which). This receptor was identified in a middle-aged man with acute COVID-19. This chain joins TRBV9 and TRBJ1-3; perhaps TRBD1 as D (6 bases). The CDR3 sequence: CASSLQGPVSGNTIYF. In DNA, the CDR3 is TGTGCCAGCAGCCTACAGGGACCCGTCTCTGGAAACACCATATATTTT.